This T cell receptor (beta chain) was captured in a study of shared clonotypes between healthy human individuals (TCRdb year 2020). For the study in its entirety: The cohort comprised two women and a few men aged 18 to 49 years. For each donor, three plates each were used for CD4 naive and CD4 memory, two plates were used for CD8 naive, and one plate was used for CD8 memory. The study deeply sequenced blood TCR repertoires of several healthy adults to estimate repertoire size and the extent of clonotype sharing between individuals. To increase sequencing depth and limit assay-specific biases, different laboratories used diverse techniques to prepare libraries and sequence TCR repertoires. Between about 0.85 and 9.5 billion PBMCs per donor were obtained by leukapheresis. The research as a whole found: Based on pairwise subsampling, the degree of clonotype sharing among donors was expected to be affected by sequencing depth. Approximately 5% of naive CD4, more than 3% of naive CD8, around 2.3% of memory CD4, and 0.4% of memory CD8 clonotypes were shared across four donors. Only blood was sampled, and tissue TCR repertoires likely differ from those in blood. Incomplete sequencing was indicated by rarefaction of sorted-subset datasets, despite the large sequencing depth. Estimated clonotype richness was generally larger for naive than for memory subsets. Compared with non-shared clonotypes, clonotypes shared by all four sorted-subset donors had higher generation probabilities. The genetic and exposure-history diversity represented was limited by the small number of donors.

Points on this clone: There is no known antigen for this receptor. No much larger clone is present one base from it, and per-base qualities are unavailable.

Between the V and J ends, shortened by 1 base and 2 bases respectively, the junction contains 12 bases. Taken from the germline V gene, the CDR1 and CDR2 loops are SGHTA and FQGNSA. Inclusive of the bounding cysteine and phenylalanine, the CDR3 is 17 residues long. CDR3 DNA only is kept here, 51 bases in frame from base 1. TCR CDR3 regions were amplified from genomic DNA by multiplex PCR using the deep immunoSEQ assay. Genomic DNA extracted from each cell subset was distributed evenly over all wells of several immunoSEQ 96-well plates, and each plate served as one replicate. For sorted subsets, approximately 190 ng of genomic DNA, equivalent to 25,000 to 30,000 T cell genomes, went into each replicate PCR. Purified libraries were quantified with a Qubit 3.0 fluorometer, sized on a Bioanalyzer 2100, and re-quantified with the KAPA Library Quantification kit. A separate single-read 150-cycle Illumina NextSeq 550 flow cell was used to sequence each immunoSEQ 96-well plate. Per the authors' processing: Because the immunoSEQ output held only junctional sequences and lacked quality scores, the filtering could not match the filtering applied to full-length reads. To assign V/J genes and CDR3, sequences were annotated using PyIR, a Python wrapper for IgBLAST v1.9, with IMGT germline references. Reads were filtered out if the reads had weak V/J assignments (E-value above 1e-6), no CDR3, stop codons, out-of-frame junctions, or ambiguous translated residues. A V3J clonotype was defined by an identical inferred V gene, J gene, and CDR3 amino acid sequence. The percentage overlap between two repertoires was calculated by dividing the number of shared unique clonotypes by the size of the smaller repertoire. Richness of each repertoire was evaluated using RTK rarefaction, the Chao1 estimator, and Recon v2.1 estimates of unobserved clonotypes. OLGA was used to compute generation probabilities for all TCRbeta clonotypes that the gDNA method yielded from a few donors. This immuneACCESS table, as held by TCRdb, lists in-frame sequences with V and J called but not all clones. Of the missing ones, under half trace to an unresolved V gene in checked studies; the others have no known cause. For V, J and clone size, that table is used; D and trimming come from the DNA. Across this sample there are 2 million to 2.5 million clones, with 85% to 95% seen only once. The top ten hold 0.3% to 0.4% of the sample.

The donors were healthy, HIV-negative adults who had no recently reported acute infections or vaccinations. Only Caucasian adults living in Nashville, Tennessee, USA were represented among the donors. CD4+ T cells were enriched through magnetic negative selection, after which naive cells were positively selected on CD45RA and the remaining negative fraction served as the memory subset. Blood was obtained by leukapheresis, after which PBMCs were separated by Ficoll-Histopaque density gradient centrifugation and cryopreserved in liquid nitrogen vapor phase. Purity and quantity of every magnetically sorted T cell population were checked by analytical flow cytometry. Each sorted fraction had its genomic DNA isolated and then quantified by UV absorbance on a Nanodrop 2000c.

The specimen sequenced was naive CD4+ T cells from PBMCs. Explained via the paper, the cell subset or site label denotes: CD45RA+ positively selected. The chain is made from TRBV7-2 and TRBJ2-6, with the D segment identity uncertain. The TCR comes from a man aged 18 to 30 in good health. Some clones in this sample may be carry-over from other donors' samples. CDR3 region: CASSLVLGSPGANVLTF. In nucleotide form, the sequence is TGTGCCAGCAGCTTAGTCCTGGGGTCCCCTGGGGCCAACGTCCTGACTTTC.